This section outlines one T cell receptor beta chain sequence together with its context. Its antigen is as yet unknown. Primers: 60 Vbeta forward and 13 Jbeta reverse. Repertoires were generated with immunoSEQ multiplex PCR, while TCRdb's copy carries only in-frame clones and drops some. The sample holds under 170,000 clones, 79% seen once. The data belong to a study of cytomegalovirus exposure and HLA in healthy donors. Overall study findings and caveats: Sequencing depth across donors, presence/absence analyses assumed, was roughly uniform. The listing of about 150 TCR beta chains classed them as cytomegalovirus-associated. A later analysis appeared to link common viral pathogens to several of the most significant clusters.

The germline V gene encodes CDR1 MNHNS and CDR2 SASEGT. V was clipped by 6 bases and J by 4 bases; unmatched bases: 5. The CDR3 contains 14 residues. Sequencing input: PBMCs. The source of this sequence is a human donor in good health. This rearrangement joins TRBV6-1 to TRBJ1-1; 10 nucleotides match TRBD1. DNA of the CDR3: TGTGCCAGCAGGATGACAGGGGGCGTCACTGAAGCTTTCTTT. It encodes CASRMTGGVTEAFF.